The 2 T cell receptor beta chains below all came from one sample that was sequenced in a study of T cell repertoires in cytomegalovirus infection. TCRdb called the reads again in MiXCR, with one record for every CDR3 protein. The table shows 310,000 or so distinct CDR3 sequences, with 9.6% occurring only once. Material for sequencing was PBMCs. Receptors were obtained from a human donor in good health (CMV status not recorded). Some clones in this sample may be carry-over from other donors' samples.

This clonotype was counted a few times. In nucleotides, the CDR3 is TGTGCCAGCAGTCTAGGGCGAAGGGACATTCAGTACTTC. It specifies CASSLGRRDIQYF. This chain joins TRBV28 and TRBJ2-4; D is unclear. The V end lost 5 bases, the J end lost 8 bases, and 13 bases lay between the germline ends. In germline, CDR1 is MDHEN, CDR2 SYDVKM. There are 13 residues in the CDR3.

CDR3 DNA sequence: TGCAGTGCTAGCCTCAGAGGGACTAGGGACAATGAGCAGTTCTTC. It codes for CSASLRGTRDNEQFF. V and J are TRBV20-1 and TRBJ2-1, with TRBD2 identical over 8 bases. V was pared by 3 bases and J by 5 bases, with 9 bases of the junction left unmatched. The CDR3 is made up of 15 amino acids. CDR1 and CDR2 (germline): DFQATT, SNEGSKA (reference sequence).